The 22 T cell receptor beta chains below all came from one sample that was sequenced in a study of shared clonotypes between healthy human individuals. Only in-frame clones appear in the TCRdb table, and some are missing; sequencing was by immunoSEQ multiplex PCR. The table records about 680,000 clones, about 92% of them present only once. Selected positively for CCR7 and CD45RO-negative, naive CD8 cells excluded terminally differentiated effector memory CD45RA+ cells. Specimen: naive CD8+ T cells sorted from blood. These receptors came from a man aged 25-45 years in good health.

This chain joins TRBV7-6 and TRBJ2-2; 10 bases map to TRBD2. Germline CDR1 reads SGHVS; CDR2 reads FNYEAQ. The CDR3 runs to 15 residues. V was pared by 5 bases and J by 1 base, with 1 base of the junction left unmatched. The CDR3 region has the DNA TGTGCCAGCAGCAGGACTAGCGGGAACACCGGGGAGCTGTTTTTT. It yields the protein CASSRTSGNTGELFF.

In DNA, the CDR3 is TGTGCCAGTAGTATAGCACACTGGGAGGGTGAGCAGTTCTTC. Its translation: CASSIAHWEGEQFF. This chain uses TRBV19 with TRBJ2-1, with 7 bases that match TRBD2. The trim removed 1 base at V and 9 bases at J, leaving 6 bases unmatched. The CDR3 is made up of 14 amino acids. CDR1 is LNHDA and CDR2 is SQIVND in the germline V gene (reference sequence).

The chain carries TRBV27 and TRBJ2-1; 10 nucleotides line up with TRBD2. Germline V gene lookup returns CDR1 MNHEY and CDR2 SMNVEV (reference sequence). The junction had 7 bases not matched to a gene; V was cut back by 2 bases and J by 9 bases. The CDR3 covers 15 residues. The CDR3: CASSLGLAGAREQFF. CDR3 DNA sequence: TGTGCCAGCAGTTTAGGGCTAGCGGGAGCTCGTGAGCAGTTCTTC.

V usage is TRBV5-1 and J usage is TRBJ2-7, with 9 bases matching TRBD2. This CDR3 is built from 16 residues. V lost 5 bases, J lost 4 bases, and 13 bases stayed unmatched. Per the germline V gene, CDR1 is SGHRS and CDR2 is YFSETQ. The DNA for the CDR3 is TGCGCCAGCAGTCTAGGGCGGGAGGGCCCCTCATACGAGCAGTACTTC. The encoded protein is CASSLGREGPSYEQYF.

The CDR3 nucleotides read TGTGCAAGTCGCTCACGGGGCCTCTCTGGAAACACCATATATTTT. Translated: CASRSRGLSGNTIYF. This rearrangement joins TRBV12-2 to TRBJ1-3. TRBV12-2 represents a pseudogene. The CDR3 sequence is 15 residues long.

Concerning this clone: Other DNA sequences from this sample encode an identical CDR3 as well. The CDR3 is CASSPGLARNEQFF. CDR3 DNA sequence: TGTGCCAGCAGCCCCGGACTAGCTCGAAATGAGCAGTTCTTC. The chain joins TRBV28 to TRBJ2-1; 8 bases fit TRBD2. The V segment lost 6 bases and the J segment 7 bases; nucleotides outside the gene matches: 8. Germline CDR1 is MDHEN and CDR2 is SYDVKM. This CDR3 has 14 residues.

The rearrangement uses TRBV6-6 and TRBJ2-1; 7 bases align to TRBD1. The CDR3 covers 16 residues. The germline gives CDR1 MNHNY, CDR2 SVGAGI (reference sequence). V lost 5 bases, J lost 6 bases, and 13 bases stayed unmatched. CDR3 DNA: TGTGCCAGCAGTGGTGTAACAGGGGAAGCATTCAATGAGCAGTTCTTC. Protein sequence: CASSGVTGEAFNEQFF.

The V and J genes are TRBV2 and TRBJ2-3, with a possible D match to TRBD1 (6 bases). CDR3 length: 18 residues. V was shortened by 3 bases and J by 2 bases, with 21 bases between the two germline ends. Germline loops: CDR1 SNHLY, CDR2 FYNNEI. This CDR3 is CASSDGGGHLGVTDTQYF. Here the CDR3 DNA reads TGTGCCAGCAGTGATGGGGGCGGACACCTTGGGGTCACAGATACGCAGTATTTT.

The chain combines TRBV29-1 with TRBJ2-1, with no clear D. The ends were cut back, 2 bases at V and 6 bases at J, with 14 bases in the middle. Germline V gene sequence: CDR1 SQVTM, CDR2 ANQGSEA. This CDR3 has 14 amino acids. Here the CDR3 DNA reads TGCAGCGTTGAATCCGGAGTCGGATCCAATGAGCAGTTCTTC. It encodes CSVESGVGSNEQFF.

The chain recombines TRBV6-1 with TRBJ2-3, with TRBD2 as a possible D gene (5 bases). The CDR3 is 18 residues long. Trimming stripped 1 base from V and 0 bases from J, with 17 bases between. Germline V lookup: CDR1 MNHNS, CDR2 SASEGT. The CDR3: CASSEGGWRPFSTDTQYF. For the CDR3, the DNA is TGTGCCAGCAGTGAAGGTGGGTGGAGGCCGTTTAGCACAGATACGCAGTATTTT.

This clone has a handful of counts. The rearrangement uses TRBV7-9 and TRBJ2-7; 9 nucleotides line up with TRBD2. The CDR3 contains 14 residues. The J segment lost 7 bases and the V segment lost 0 bases, leaving 4 bases of the junction unmatched. Germline V lookup: CDR1 SEHNR, CDR2 FQNEAQ (reference sequence). CDR3 sequence reads: CASSLARLAEEQYF. As DNA, the CDR3 is TGTGCCAGCAGCTTAGCCAGACTAGCGGAGGAGCAGTACTTC.

This chain uses TRBV5-6 with TRBJ1-1; D might be TRBD1 (5 bases). Germline loops: CDR1 SGHDT, CDR2 YYEEEE. Trimming left V 3 bases short and J 5 bases short, with 14 bases between. The CDR3 covers 14 residues. This CDR3 reads CASSSLAGGTEAFF. In DNA form, the CDR3 reads TGTGCCAGCAGCTCCCTCGCGGGGGGAACTGAAGCTTTCTTT.

This rearrangement joins TRBV4-1 to TRBJ2-1; TRBD2 might be the D (5 bases). V was cut by 1 base and J by 9 bases, with 13 bases left in between. The germline V gene has CDR1 MGHRA and CDR2 YSYEKL. The CDR3 is 14 residues long. For the CDR3, the DNA is TGCGCCAGCAGCCAAGTCGACGGGGTTTTTGAGCAGTTCTTC. Encoded protein: CASSQVDGVFEQFF.

This clone has a single count. The rearrangement links TRBV2 to TRBJ2-1, with D perhaps TRBD1 or TRBD2 (7 bases each). V was shortened by 6 bases and J by 2 bases, with 14 bases between the two germline ends. The length of the CDR3 is 15 residues. Germline V gives CDR1 SNHLY, CDR2 FYNNEI. The CDR3: CASRAGQRTYNEQFF. The CDR3 DNA follows: TGTGCCAGCAGAGCGGGACAGAGGACCTACAATGAGCAGTTCTTC.

This clone was seen a few times. CDR3 nucleotide sequence: TGTGCCAGCAGTTTAGGGCAGAACTATGGCTACACCTTC. The encoded protein is CASSLGQNYGYTF. This chain uses TRBV27 with TRBJ1-2; D remains unclear. The CDR3 is 13 residues long. The germline CDR1 and CDR2 sequences are MNHEY and SMNVEV (reference sequence). Trimming took 2 bases from V and 2 from J, leaving 6 bases between them.

V is TRBV7-2 and J is TRBJ2-7; tentatively, D is TRBD1 (6 bases). The V end lost 1 base, the J end lost 1 base, and 8 bases lay between the germline ends. CDR3 size: 14 residues. Germline V CDR1 and CDR2: SGHTA, FQGNSA. The CDR3 spells CASSLVTGSYEQYF. The CDR3 DNA is TGTGCCAGCAGCTTAGTGACAGGATCCTACGAGCAGTACTTC.

As for this clone: Other DNA sequences in the same sample also yield this CDR3. V and J are TRBV7-9 and TRBJ2-3, with TRBD2 identical over 15 bases. The CDR3 consists of 15 residues. Germline CDR1 and CDR2: SEHNR and FQNEAQ (reference sequence). V was clipped by 5 bases and J by 6 bases; unmatched bases: 3. The CDR3 sequence is CASSPGTSGRDTQYF. The CDR3 DNA reads as TGTGCCAGCAGCCCGGGGACTAGCGGGAGGGATACGCAGTATTTT.

This sequence joins TRBV15 and TRBJ2-3, with D perhaps TRBD1 (6 bases). The ends were cut back, 8 bases at V and 2 bases at J, with 17 bases in the middle. CDR3 length equals 15 residues. From germline, CDR1 is LNHNV and CDR2 YYDKDF (reference sequence). CDR3 DNA: TGTGCCACCCAGACGGACAGCTTGAACACAGATACGCAGTATTTT. Encoded protein: CATQTDSLNTDTQYF. Complete variable domain (other parts from reference TRBV15 and TRBJ2-3): DAMVIQNPRYQVTQFGKPVTLSCSQTLNHNVMYWYQQKSSQAPKLLFHYYDKDFNNEADTPDNFQSRRPNTSFCFLDIRSPGLGDTAMYLCATQTDSLNTDTQYFGPGTRLTVL.

This chain joins TRBV4-2 and TRBJ2-7, with D tentatively TRBD1 (6 bases). The CDR3 runs 14 residues. The V gene's germline CDR1 is LGHNA and CDR2 YNFKEQ. V was trimmed by 0 bases and J by 6 bases, leaving 12 bases between them. CDR3 in amino acids: CASSQDIRGREQYF. In nucleotides, the CDR3 is TGTGCCAGCAGCCAAGATATCAGGGGTCGCGAGCAGTACTTC.

The rearrangement links TRBV7-8 to TRBJ2-1; the match to TRBD1 covers 8 bases. The CDR3 length is 15 residues. V lost 5 bases and J lost 4; bases outside the gene matches: 7. The germline V gene encodes CDR1 SGHVS and CDR2 FQNEAQ. DNA for the CDR3: TGTGCCAGCAGCCCAGGACAGGGCCCGTACAATGAGCAGTTCTTC. Residues: CASSPGQGPYNEQFF.

V usage is TRBV28 and J usage is TRBJ2-5; TRBD2 aligns across 9 bases. CDR3 size: 16 residues. V was pared by 6 bases and J by 1 base, with 9 bases of the junction left unmatched. Germline V lookup: CDR1 MDHEN, CDR2 SYDVKM. The CDR3 loop reads CASSLNPGLAQETQYF. The CDR3 DNA reads as TGTGCCAGCAGCCTGAACCCGGGACTAGCCCAAGAGACCCAGTACTTC.

The genes are TRBV2 and TRBJ2-5; D gene uncertain. This CDR3 region has 14 residues. The germline gives CDR1 SNHLY, CDR2 FYNNEI. Trimming removed 2 bases from V and 4 bases from J, with 11 bases in between. This CDR3 reads CASSELDRLETQYF. The CDR3 region has the DNA TGTGCCAGCAGTGAACTAGATCGCCTAGAGACCCAGTACTTC.